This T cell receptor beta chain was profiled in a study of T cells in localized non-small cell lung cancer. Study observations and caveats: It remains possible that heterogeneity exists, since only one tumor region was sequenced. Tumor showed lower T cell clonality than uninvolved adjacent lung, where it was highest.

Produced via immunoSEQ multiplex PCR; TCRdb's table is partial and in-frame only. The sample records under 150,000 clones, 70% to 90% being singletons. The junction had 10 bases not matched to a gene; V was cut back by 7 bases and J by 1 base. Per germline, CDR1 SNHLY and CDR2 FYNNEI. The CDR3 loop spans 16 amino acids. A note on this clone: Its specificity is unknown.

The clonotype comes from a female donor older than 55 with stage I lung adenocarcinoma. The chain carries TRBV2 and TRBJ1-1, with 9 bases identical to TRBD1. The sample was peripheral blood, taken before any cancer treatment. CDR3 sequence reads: CASTRDRVGKNTEAFF. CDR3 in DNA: TGTGCCAGCACCCGGGACAGGGTTGGAAAGAACACTGAAGCTTTCTTT. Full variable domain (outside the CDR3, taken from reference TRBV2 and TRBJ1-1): EPEVTQTPSHQVTQMGQEVILRCVPISNHLYFYWYRQILGQKVEFLVSFYNNEISEKSEIFDDQFSVERPDGSNFTLKIRSTKLEDSAMYFCASTRDRVGKNTEAFFGQGTRLTVV.